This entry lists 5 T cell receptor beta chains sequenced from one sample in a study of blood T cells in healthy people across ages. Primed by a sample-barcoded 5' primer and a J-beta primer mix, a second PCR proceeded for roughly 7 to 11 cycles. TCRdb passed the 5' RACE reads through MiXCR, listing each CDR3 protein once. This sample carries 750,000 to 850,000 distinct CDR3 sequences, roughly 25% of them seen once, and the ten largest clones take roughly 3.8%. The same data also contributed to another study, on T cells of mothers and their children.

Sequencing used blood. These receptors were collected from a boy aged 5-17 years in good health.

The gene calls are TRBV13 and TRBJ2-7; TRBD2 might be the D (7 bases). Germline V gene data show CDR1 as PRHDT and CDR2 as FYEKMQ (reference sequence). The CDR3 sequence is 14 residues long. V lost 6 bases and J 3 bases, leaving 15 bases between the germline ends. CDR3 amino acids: CASRAKGGVYEQYF. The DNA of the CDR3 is TGTGCCAGCAGGGCCAAGGGGGGGGTCTACGAGCAGTACTTC. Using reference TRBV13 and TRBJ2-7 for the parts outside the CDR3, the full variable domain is AAGVIQSPRHLIKEKRETATLKCYPIPRHDTVYWYQQGPGQDPQFLISFYEKMQSDKGSIPDRFSAQQFSDYHSELNMSSLELGDSALYFCASRAKGGVYEQYFGPGTRLTVT.

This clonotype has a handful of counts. The CDR3 protein is CASSLARQGVTYEQYF. For the CDR3, the DNA is TGTGCCAGCAGCTTAGCGCGGCAGGGGGTAACCTACGAGCAGTACTTC. The J gene is TRBJ2-7, the V gene TRBV7-8, with 7 bases identical to TRBD1. V lost 0 bases and J lost 2; bases outside the gene matches: 7. The CDR3 totals 16 residues. Germline lookup yields CDR1 SGHVS and CDR2 FQNEAQ.

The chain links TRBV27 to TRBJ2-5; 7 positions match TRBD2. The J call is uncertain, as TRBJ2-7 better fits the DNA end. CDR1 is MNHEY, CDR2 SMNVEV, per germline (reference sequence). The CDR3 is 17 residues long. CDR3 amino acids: CASRPSAGRDWGNEQYF. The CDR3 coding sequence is TGTGCCAGCAGACCTTCAGCGGGAAGGGACTGGGGCAACGAGCAGTACTTC.

CDR3 coding DNA: TGCAGCGTTGCTCTCGCAGGGGAGACCCAGTACTTC. It encodes CSVALAGETQYF. The V call is TRBV29-1, the J call TRBJ2-5, with TRBD1 as a possible D gene (5 bases). In germline, CDR1 is SQVTM, CDR2 ANQGSEA. This CDR3 spans 12 amino acids. Trimming left V 4 bases short and J 5 bases short, with 11 bases between.

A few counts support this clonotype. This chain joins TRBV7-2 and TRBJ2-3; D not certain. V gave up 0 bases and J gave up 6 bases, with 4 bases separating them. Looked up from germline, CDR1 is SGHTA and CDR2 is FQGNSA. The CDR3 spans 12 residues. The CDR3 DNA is TGTGCCAGCAGCTTAGCGCTGGATACGCAGTATTTT. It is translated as CASSLALDTQYF.